One and the same sample provided the 4 T cell receptor beta chains below, sequenced in a study of T cell repertoires in cytomegalovirus infection. TCRdb reprocessed the reads with MiXCR, giving one entry per CDR3 protein. The sample has a few hundred thousand distinct CDR3 sequences, approximately 15% seen once. What was sequenced was PBMCs. The receptors stem from a human donor in good health (CMV status not recorded). Some clones in this sample may be carry-over from other donors' samples.

In this sample, this clonotype turned up many times. The chain links TRBV6-6 to TRBJ1-2; tentatively, D is TRBD1 (5 bases). The CDR3 contains 15 residues. CDR1 MNHNY and CDR2 SVGAGI come from the germline V gene (reference sequence). V was trimmed by 0 bases and J by 6 bases, leaving 14 bases between them. The CDR3 loop reads CASSYSLPLGDGYTF. CDR3 nucleotide sequence: TGTGCCAGCAGTTACTCTCTTCCTCTGGGGGATGGCTACACCTTC.

There are a few counts of this clonotype. This chain connects TRBV2 to TRBJ1-2; 7 positions agree with TRBD1. Germline trimming cut 8 bases from V and 0 bases from J; bases unmatched to any gene: 3. Germline CDR1 and CDR2: SNHLY and FYNNEI. The CDR3 length is 13 residues. The CDR3 DNA reads TGTGCCAGCCCCGGGACAGCTAACTATGGCTACACCTTC. It translates to CASPGTANYGYTF. Filled out from reference TRBV2 and TRBJ1-2, the complete variable domain reads EPEVTQTPSHQVTQMGQEVILRCVPISNHLYFYWYRQILGQKVEFLVSFYNNEISEKSEIFDDQFSVERPDGSNFTLKIRSTKLEDSAMYFCASPGTANYGYTFGSGTRLTVV.

This clonotype was counted at least ten times. The V and J genes are TRBV7-9 and TRBJ2-5, with a tentative D call TRBD2 (5 bases). There are 16 residues in the CDR3. Trimming shortened V by 1 base and J by 1 base, and 13 bases separated the two germline ends. Per the germline V gene, CDR1 is SEHNR and CDR2 is FQNEAQ (reference sequence). CDR3 in DNA: TGTGCCAGCAGCTTAGAAGGAGGAGGAAGCCAAGAGACCCAGTACTTC. This encodes CASSLEGGGSQETQYF.

This clonotype was counted many times. CDR3 DNA sequence: TGTGCCAGCTCATCAAGGACAGACCAAGAGACCCAGTACTTC. Translated: CASSSRTDQETQYF. This rearrangement joins TRBV18 to TRBJ2-5, with a weak D call TRBD1 (6 bases). CDR3 length: 14 residues. Germline V gene data show CDR1 as KGHSH and CDR2 as LQKENI. With 5 bases removed from V and 0 bases from J, the gap between germline ends came to 10 bases.